One and the same sample provided the 28 T cell receptor beta chains below, sequenced in a study of cytomegalovirus exposure and HLA in healthy donors. PCR was performed using 60 Vbeta and 13 Jbeta primers. Assay: immunoSEQ multiplex PCR; the TCRdb copy retains only in-frame clones and omits some. The repertoire holds some 120,000 clones, with about three quarters as singletons. Sequencing was performed on PBMCs. The receptors shown here come from a man younger than 40 in good health and CMV-seronegative.

V and J are TRBV28 and TRBJ2-2; D possibly corresponds to TRBD2 (6 bases). The V gene's germline CDR1 is MDHEN and CDR2 SYDVKM. This CDR3 has 14 residues. Deletions cut 6 bases from V and 2 bases from J, with 10 bases between. The CDR3 region is CASRRDPNTGELFF. CDR3 nucleotide sequence: TGTGCCAGCAGGCGGGATCCCAACACCGGGGAGCTGTTTTTT.

The chain combines TRBV7-9 with TRBJ1-1; D gene ambiguous. CDR1 is SEHNR, CDR2 FQNEAQ, per germline (reference sequence). Trimming pared 1 base from V and 5 bases from J, leaving 8 bases between. The length of the CDR3 is 13 residues. DNA of the CDR3: TGTGCCAGCAGCTTAGATGGAGGTACTGAAGCTTTCTTT. It yields the protein CASSLDGGTEAFF.

This chain connects TRBV30 to TRBJ1-2, with 9 bases identical to TRBD1. This CDR3 region has 11 residues. Germline CDR1 and CDR2: GTSNPN and SVGIG (reference sequence). J was trimmed by 5 bases and V by 8 bases; bases with no gene match: 3. CDR3 in amino acids: CAAGTGYGYTF. In nucleotides, the CDR3 is TGTGCCGCCGGGACAGGGTATGGCTACACCTTC.

The chain uses TRBV7-3 and TRBJ1-6; 8 bases are shared with TRBD1. The CDR3 consists of 15 residues. With V trimmed by 5 bases and J by 7 bases, 7 bases remained unmatched. In germline, CDR1 is SGHTA, CDR2 FQGTGA. The CDR3 region has the DNA TGTGCCAGCAGCGTTGCAGGGGGCTCAAATTCACCCCTCCACTTT. Translated: CASSVAGGSNSPLHF.

The rearrangement joins TRBV12-5 to TRBJ2-1, with 14 bases identical to TRBD2. CDR1 and CDR2 from the germline V gene are LGHNT and FRNRAP. This CDR3 is 17 amino acids long. The junction had 8 bases not matched to a gene; V was cut back by 1 base and J by 9 bases. CDR3 in DNA: TGTGCTAGTGGTTTGGCAGGACTAGCGGGAGGTCAGGGTGAGCAGTTCTTC. Its protein product is CASGLAGLAGGQGEQFF. Together with reference TRBV12-5 and TRBJ2-1, the CDR3 gives the full variable domain: DARVTQTPRHKVTEMGQEVTMRCQPILGHNTVFWYRQTMMQGLELLAYFRNRAPLDDSGMPKDRFSAEMPDATLATLKIQPSEPRDSAVYFCASGLAGLAGGQGEQFFGPGTRLTVL.

The chain employs TRBV6-5 and TRBJ2-7, with 8 bases identical to TRBD1. The CDR3 is 14 residues long. V lost 5 bases to trimming and J lost 6 bases; unmatched junction nucleotides: 9. Germline V gene lookup returns CDR1 MNHEY and CDR2 SVGAGI. Written as DNA, the CDR3 is TGTGCCAGCAGTGCGGGACAGGTGTTCGCCGAGCAGTACTTC. Residues: CASSAGQVFAEQYF.

This clone turned up a few times. The J gene is TRBJ2-7, the V gene TRBV6-5; 7 positions agree with TRBD1. This CDR3 spans 13 amino acids. Germline CDR1 and CDR2: MNHEY and SVGAGI. The J segment lost 2 bases and the V segment lost 6 bases, leaving 4 bases of the junction unmatched. This chain's CDR3 is CASRYDRAYEQYF. DNA of the CDR3: TGTGCCAGCAGATACGACAGGGCCTACGAGCAGTACTTC.

The chain is built from TRBV19 and TRBJ1-6; D is unclear. CDR3 length: 13 amino acids. CDR1 and CDR2 (germline): LNHDA, SQIVND (reference sequence). Trimming removed 0 bases from V and 13 bases from J, with 10 bases in between. CDR3 sequence: CASSIDLETPLHF. The DNA of the CDR3 is TGTGCCAGTAGTATAGATCTTGAGACTCCCCTCCACTTT.

CDR3 in amino acids: CASSQIAGGDNEQFF. CDR3 in DNA: TGCGCCAGCAGCCAAATAGCGGGAGGGGACAATGAGCAGTTCTTC. This sequence joins TRBV4-1 and TRBJ2-1, with TRBD2 matching 11 bases. The CDR3 length is 15 residues. Germline assignment: CDR1 MGHRA and CDR2 YSYEKL. Germline trimming cut 2 bases from V and 5 bases from J; bases unmatched to any gene: 2.

V is TRBV19 and J is TRBJ2-1, with 13 bases identical to TRBD2. V shed 1 base, J shed 6 bases, and the junction held 6 bases outside the gene matches. The CDR3 has 17 amino acids. Germline lookup yields CDR1 LNHDA and CDR2 SQIVND (reference sequence). The CDR3 is CASSIAGLAGPGNEQFF. In nucleotides, the CDR3 is TGTGCCAGTAGTATAGCGGGACTAGCGGGACCGGGCAATGAGCAGTTCTTC. Drawing the rest from reference TRBV19 and TRBJ2-1, the complete variable domain is DGGITQSPKYLFRKEGQNVTLSCEQNLNHDAMYWYRQDPGQGLRLIYYSQIVNDFQKGDIAEGYSVSREKKESFPLTVTSAQKNPTAFYLCASSIAGLAGPGNEQFFGPGTRLTVL.

The chain joins TRBV9 to TRBJ2-5; D is possibly TRBD2 (6 bases). Germline V gene data show CDR1 as SGDLS and CDR2 as YYNGEE. The CDR3 covers 14 residues. V lost 3 bases, J lost 0 bases, and 9 bases lay in between. The CDR3 is CASSGRTNQETQYF. DNA for the CDR3: TGTGCCAGCAGCGGAAGGACTAACCAAGAGACCCAGTACTTC.

The V and J genes are TRBV4-2 and TRBJ2-7; TRBD1 agrees at 9 bases. CDR1 LGHNA and CDR2 YNFKEQ come from the germline V gene. CDR3 length: 15 amino acids. V shed 2 bases, J shed 0 bases, and the junction held 2 bases outside the gene matches. The CDR3 bases are TGTGCCAGCAGCCAACAGGGACAGGGCTCCTACGAGCAGTACTTC. Translated, it gives CASSQQGQGSYEQYF.

J is TRBJ2-2 and V is TRBV19; TRBD1 is a possible D gene (5 bases). The CDR3 spans 15 residues. CDR1 LNHDA and CDR2 SQIVND come from the germline V gene (reference sequence). Trimming cost V 4 bases and J 3 bases, with 12 bases left between them. The CDR3 is CASSSGHADTGELFF. CDR3 coding DNA: TGTGCCAGTAGTAGCGGACACGCCGACACCGGGGAGCTGTTTTTT.

The chain joins TRBV5-1 to TRBJ2-4; weak D call: TRBD2 (7 bases). V was pared by 0 bases and J by 6 bases, with 22 bases between. The CDR3 covers 18 residues. Germline V gene data show CDR1 as SGHRS and CDR2 as YFSETQ. CDR3 sequence: CASSLALGVTGGGNIQYF. In nucleotides, the CDR3 is TGCGCCAGCAGCTTGGCTTTGGGTGTGACAGGCGGGGGAAACATTCAGTACTTC.

This chain uses TRBV6-6 with TRBJ2-7; a weak D match, TRBD1 (5 bases). Germline V gene data show CDR1 as MNHNY and CDR2 as SVGAGI (reference sequence). V dropped 0 bases and J dropped 2 bases, with 14 bases sitting between them. The CDR3 length is 16 residues. The CDR3 spells CASSYSSRVGPYEQYF. As DNA, the CDR3 is TGTGCCAGCAGTTACTCGAGCAGGGTAGGGCCCTACGAGCAGTACTTC.

The gene calls are TRBV7-9 and TRBJ2-7, with D uncertain. The CDR3 length is 14 residues. Per germline, CDR1 SEHNR and CDR2 FQNEAQ (reference sequence). The ends were cut back, 0 bases at V and 5 bases at J, with 11 bases in the middle. CDR3 residues: CASSLARVIDEQYF. Written as DNA, the CDR3 is TGTGCCAGCAGCTTAGCTCGGGTGATTGACGAGCAGTACTTC.

The rearrangement joins TRBV4-2 to TRBJ1-2; 10 bases agree with TRBD1. The germline CDR1 and CDR2 sequences are LGHNA and YNFKEQ. The CDR3 loop spans 14 amino acids. V gave up 3 bases and J gave up 4 bases; unmatched junction bases: 2. The CDR3 is CASSQRTGGYGYTF. The CDR3 DNA is TGTGCCAGCAGCCAGAGGACAGGGGGCTATGGCTACACCTTC.

As concerns this clone: At one boundary the junction diverges from the germline segment, which might be a read error. The rearrangement links TRBV19 to TRBJ2-2, with D uncertain. The V gene's germline CDR1 is LNHDA and CDR2 SQIVND (reference sequence). The CDR3 is made up of 17 amino acids. The CDR3 DNA sequence: TGTGCCAGTAGGATAGCTACCGGCGGATCTACCACCGGGGAGCTGTTTTTT. Protein: CASRIATGGSTTGELFF.

This clone was seen just once. J is TRBJ2-7 and V is TRBV28; TRBD1 aligns across 10 bases. The ends lost 3 bases at V and 2 bases at J; junction bases unmatched: 4. CDR3 size: 15 residues. The germline V gene encodes CDR1 MDHEN and CDR2 SYDVKM. The DNA of the CDR3 is TGTGCCAGCAGTTTTAAGGGACAGGGGACCTACGAGCAGTACTTC. Amino acids: CASSFKGQGTYEQYF.

V and J are TRBV6-4 and TRBJ1-1, with 8 bases that match TRBD1. CDR1 and CDR2 from the germline V gene are MRHNA and SNTAGT. J was trimmed by 7 bases and V by 6 bases; bases with no gene match: 7. The CDR3 is 13 amino acids. CDR3 amino acids: CASRDREGGEAFF. The DNA for the CDR3 is TGTGCCAGCAGGGACAGGGAAGGGGGTGAAGCTTTCTTT.

This sequence joins TRBV5-1 and TRBJ2-3, with D possibly TRBD1 on 5 matching bases. The germline V gene encodes CDR1 SGHRS and CDR2 YFSETQ. Trimming stripped 3 bases from V and 6 bases from J, with 14 bases between. This CDR3 has 14 amino acids. In nucleotides, the CDR3 is TGCGCCAGCAGCTCCTCTGGGGCCAAGGATACGCAGTATTTT. Protein sequence: CASSSSGAKDTQYF.

The V call is TRBV11-1, the J call TRBJ2-1; D perhaps matches TRBD1 (6 bases). From germline, CDR1 is SGHAT and CDR2 FQDESV (reference sequence). This CDR3 is 15 amino acids long. Deletions cut 2 bases from V and 1 base from J, with 9 bases between. CDR3 coding DNA: TGTGCCAGCAGCTTAACCAGGGGTTCCTACAATGAGCAGTTCTTC. As protein: CASSLTRGSYNEQFF. Looking up the rest from reference TRBV11-1 and TRBJ2-1 gives the full variable domain: EAEVAQSPRYKITEKSQAVAFWCDPISGHATLYWYRQILGQGPELLVQFQDESVVDDSQLPKDRFSAERLKGVDSTLKIQPAELGDSAMYLCASSLTRGSYNEQFFGPGTRLTVL.

The chain has TRBV10-3 and TRBJ2-2, with a possible D match to TRBD1 (6 bases). The CDR3 consists of 13 residues. The V gene lost 10 bases and the J gene lost 6 bases, with 15 bases spanning the gap. Germline loops: CDR1 ENHRY, CDR2 SYGVKD. CDR3 in amino acids: CATGVRGAGELFF. The CDR3 DNA sequence: TGTGCCACAGGGGTTCGAGGGGCCGGGGAGCTGTTTTTT.

The chain links TRBV27 to TRBJ2-1, with no clear D. This CDR3 region has 13 residues. V shed 2 bases and J shed 7 bases, with 9 bases lying between them. Germline assignment: CDR1 MNHEY and CDR2 SMNVEV (reference sequence). The CDR3 loop is CASSLPPRNEQFF. CDR3 DNA: TGTGCCAGCAGTTTACCACCTAGGAATGAGCAGTTCTTC.

Here the CDR3 DNA reads TGTGCCAGCAGACAGTCAGTCCATAGTAACACTGAAGCTTTCTTT. This codes for CASRQSVHSNTEAFF. The V and J genes are TRBV6-4 and TRBJ1-1, with D uncertain. The germline V gene has CDR1 MRHNA and CDR2 SNTAGT. Trimming took 6 bases from V and 2 from J, leaving 16 bases between them. The CDR3 runs 15 residues.

The chain joins TRBV5-4 to TRBJ2-2, with 10 nucleotides matching TRBD1. There are 16 residues in the CDR3. Germline V gene data show CDR1 as SGHNT and CDR2 as YYREEE (reference sequence). Trimming at V came to 4 bases and at J to 4 bases, leaving 7 bases not matched to a gene. The CDR3 protein is CASSPPGQGGTGELFF. The CDR3 DNA is TGTGCCAGCAGCCCACCCGGACAGGGGGGCACCGGGGAGCTGTTTTTT.

This clone is a singleton in its sample. The chain has TRBV28 and TRBJ1-5; 8 nucleotides agree with TRBD1. CDR3 length: 15 amino acids. Looked up from germline, CDR1 is MDHEN and CDR2 is SYDVKM. The V segment lost 3 bases and the J segment 4 bases; nucleotides outside the gene matches: 5. The CDR3 DNA sequence: TGTGCCAGCAGTTTCCAGGGGGCTGGGAATCAGCCCCAGCATTTT. It encodes CASSFQGAGNQPQHF.

This clone was seen a handful of times. CDR3 amino acids: CASSGSGTSGNNEQFF. The CDR3 bases are TGTGCCAGCAGTGGATCCGGGACTAGCGGAAACAATGAGCAGTTCTTC. The rearrangement uses TRBV6-6 and TRBJ2-1, with 11 nucleotides matching TRBD2. This CDR3 is built from 16 residues. Per the germline V gene, CDR1 is MNHNY and CDR2 is SVGAGI (reference sequence). J was trimmed by 5 bases and V by 5 bases; bases with no gene match: 8.